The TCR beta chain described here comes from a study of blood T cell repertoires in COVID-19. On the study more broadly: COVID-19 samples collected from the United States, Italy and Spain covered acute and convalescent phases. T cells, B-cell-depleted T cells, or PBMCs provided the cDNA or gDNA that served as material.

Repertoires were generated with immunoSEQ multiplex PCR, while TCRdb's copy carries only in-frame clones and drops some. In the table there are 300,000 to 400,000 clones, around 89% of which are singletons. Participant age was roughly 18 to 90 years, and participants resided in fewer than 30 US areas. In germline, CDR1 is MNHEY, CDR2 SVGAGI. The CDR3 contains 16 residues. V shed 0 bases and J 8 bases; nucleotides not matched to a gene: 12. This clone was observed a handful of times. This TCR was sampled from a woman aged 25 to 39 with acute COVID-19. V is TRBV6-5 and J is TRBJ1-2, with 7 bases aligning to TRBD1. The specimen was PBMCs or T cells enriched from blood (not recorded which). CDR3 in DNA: TGTGCCAGCAGTTACTCGACAGGGCGAATCTGGTCAGGCTACACCTTC. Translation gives CASSYSTGRIWSGYTF.